The 7 T cell receptor beta chains given below trace back to one sample, sequenced in a study of shared clonotypes between healthy human individuals. Sequencing used immunoSEQ multiplex PCR; TCRdb keeps in-frame clones, though not all of them. The table includes some 2.1 million clones, about 95% detected once. CD45RO-negative cells were positively selected for CCR7, leaving out terminally differentiated effector memory CD45RA+ cells. The sequenced sample consisted of naive CD8+ T cells sorted from blood. The receptors originated from a young man in good health.

This sequence joins TRBV25-1 and TRBJ1-1, with a weak D call TRBD1 (6 bases). Deletions cut 6 bases from V and 1 base from J, with 15 bases between. The CDR3 is 15 residues long. From germline, CDR1 is MGHDK and CDR2 SYGVNS. The CDR3 nucleotides read TGTGCCAGCAGGAGTACAGGGACGGGGAACACTGAAGCTTTCTTT. Translation gives CASRSTGTGNTEAFF.

The genes are TRBV9 and TRBJ1-2, with D tentatively TRBD1 (5 bases). Germline assignment: CDR1 SGDLS and CDR2 YYNGEE. The CDR3 spans 12 residues. V was shortened by 5 bases and J by 6 bases, with 11 bases between the two germline ends. The CDR3 spells CASSGQSHGYTF. CDR3 sequence (DNA): TGTGCCAGCAGTGGACAAAGCCATGGCTACACCTTC.

The chain uses TRBV2 and TRBJ2-7; D might be TRBD2 (6 bases). CDR1 is SNHLY and CDR2 is FYNNEI in the germline V gene. The ends were cut back, 4 bases at V and 3 bases at J, with 13 bases in the middle. There are 14 residues in the CDR3. The CDR3 sequence: CASSGLLGGYEQYF. The CDR3 nucleotides are TGTGCCAGCAGTGGGCTCTTGGGGGGCTACGAGCAGTACTTC.

This rearrangement joins TRBV5-1 to TRBJ2-7, with D hard to call. The CDR3 runs to 13 residues. Between the trimmed V and J ends, which lost 1 base and 2 bases, there was a span of 7 bases. The germline V gene has CDR1 SGHRS and CDR2 YFSETQ. CDR3 bases: TGCGCCAGCAGCTTGAGAATTACCTACGAGCAGTACTTC. Its translation: CASSLRITYEQYF.

This clone appeared a single time. Additional DNA sequences in this sample encode the identical CDR3. The chain carries TRBV5-6 and TRBJ1-1, with D uncertain. The V gene lost 3 bases and the J gene lost 1 base, with 7 bases spanning the gap. This CDR3 spans 13 amino acids. In germline, CDR1 is SGHDT, CDR2 YYEEEE. The CDR3 DNA is TGTGCCAGCAGCTGGACGGAGAACACTGAAGCTTTCTTT. It is translated as CASSWTENTEAFF. The variable domain in full, with the rest retrieved from reference TRBV5-6 and TRBJ1-1, is DAGVTQSPTHLIKTRGQQVTLRCSPKSGHDTVSWYQQALGQGPQFIFQYYEEEERQRGNFPDRFSGHQFPNYSSELNVNALLLGDSALYLCASSWTENTEAFFGQGTRLTVV.

The V gene is TRBV7-8, the J gene TRBJ1-2; TRBD1 matches 8 bases. J lost 8 bases, V lost 2 bases, and 7 bases had no gene match. The CDR3 has 14 residues. In germline, CDR1 is SGHVS, CDR2 FQNEAQ. Here the CDR3 reads CASSLYQGAGGYTF. The CDR3 bases are TGTGCCAGCAGCTTATACCAGGGGGCGGGCGGCTACACCTTC.

The chain uses TRBV9 and TRBJ1-3, with D tentatively TRBD1 (5 bases). Germline-derived CDR1 and CDR2 are SGDLS and YYNGEE. This CDR3 comprises 12 residues. V shed 0 bases and J shed 10 bases, with 8 bases lying between them. The CDR3 region is CASSVGGTTIYF. CDR3 nucleotide sequence: TGTGCCAGCAGCGTAGGGGGGACTACCATATATTTT.